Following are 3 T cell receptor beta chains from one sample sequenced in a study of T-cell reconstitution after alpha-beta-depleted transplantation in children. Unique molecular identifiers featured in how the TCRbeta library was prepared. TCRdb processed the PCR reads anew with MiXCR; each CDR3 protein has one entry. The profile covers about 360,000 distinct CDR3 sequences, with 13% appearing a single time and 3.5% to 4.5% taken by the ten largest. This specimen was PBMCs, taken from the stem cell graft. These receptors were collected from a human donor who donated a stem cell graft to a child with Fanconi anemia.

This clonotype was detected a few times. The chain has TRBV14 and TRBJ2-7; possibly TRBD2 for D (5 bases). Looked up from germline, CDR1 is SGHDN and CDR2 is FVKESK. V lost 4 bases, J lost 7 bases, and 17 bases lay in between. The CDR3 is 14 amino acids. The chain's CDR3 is CASSPPGSIREQYF. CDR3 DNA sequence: TGTGCCAGCAGCCCGCCGGGGAGTATTAGGGAGCAGTACTTC.

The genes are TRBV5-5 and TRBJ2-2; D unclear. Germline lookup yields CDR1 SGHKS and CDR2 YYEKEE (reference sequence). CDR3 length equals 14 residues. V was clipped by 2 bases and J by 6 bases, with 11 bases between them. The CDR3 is CASSFPSGPGELFF. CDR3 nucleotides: TGTGCCAGCAGCTTTCCCAGTGGGCCCGGGGAGCTGTTTTTT.

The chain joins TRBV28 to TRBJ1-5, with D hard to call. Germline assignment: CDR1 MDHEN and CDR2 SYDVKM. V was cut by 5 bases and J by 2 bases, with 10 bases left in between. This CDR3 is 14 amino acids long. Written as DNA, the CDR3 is TGTGCCAGCAGTCCCTGGACGGGCAATCAGCCCCAGCATTTT. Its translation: CASSPWTGNQPQHF.